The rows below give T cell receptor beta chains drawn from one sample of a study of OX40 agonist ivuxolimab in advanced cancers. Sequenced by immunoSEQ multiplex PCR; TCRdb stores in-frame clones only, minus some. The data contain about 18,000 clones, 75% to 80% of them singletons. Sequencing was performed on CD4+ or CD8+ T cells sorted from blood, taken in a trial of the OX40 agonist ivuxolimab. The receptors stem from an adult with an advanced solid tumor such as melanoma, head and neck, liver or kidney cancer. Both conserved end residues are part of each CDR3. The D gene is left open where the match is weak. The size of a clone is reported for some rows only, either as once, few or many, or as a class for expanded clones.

cdr3_aa: CASSLTLAGRGELFF
cdr3_nt: TGTGCCAGCAGTTTAACACTAGCGGGGCGAGGGGAGCTGTTTTTT
v_call: TRBV27
j_call: TRBJ2-2
d_call: TRBD2
clone_size: NA

cdr3_aa: CAKNANSLGKEQYF
cdr3_nt: TGTGCCAAAAATGCCAACTCCTTGGGAAAGGAGCAGTACTTC
v_call: TRBV6-1
j_call: TRBJ2-7
d_call: NA
clone_size: NA

cdr3_aa: CASSLFSGAEQYF
cdr3_nt: TGTGCCAGCAGTTTATTTTCAGGGGCCGAGCAGTACTTC
v_call: TRBV27
j_call: TRBJ2-7
d_call: NA
clone_size: once

cdr3_aa: CATARGDTLYEQYF
cdr3_nt: TGTGCCACAGCCCGGGGGGACACCCTGTACGAGCAGTACTTC
v_call: TRBV18
j_call: TRBJ2-7
d_call: NA
clone_size: NA

cdr3_aa: CASSVGYGYYEQYF
cdr3_nt: TGTGCCAGCAGCGTAGGGTACGGCTACTACGAGCAGTACTTC
v_call: TRBV9
j_call: TRBJ2-7
d_call: NA
clone_size: once

cdr3_aa: CASSQEAGDRYEQYF
cdr3_nt: TGCGCCAGCAGCCAAGAAGCAGGGGACCGTTACGAGCAGTACTTC
v_call: TRBV7-9
j_call: TRBJ2-7
d_call: NA
clone_size: few

cdr3_aa: CASSSNRGYEQFF
cdr3_nt: TGTGCCAGCAGCTCAAACAGGGGCTATGAGCAGTTCTTC
v_call: TRBV7-2
j_call: TRBJ2-1
d_call: TRBD1
clone_size: NA

cdr3_aa: CASKPSQGNYGYTF
cdr3_nt: TGTGCCAGCAAGCCGTCGCAGGGGAACTATGGCTACACCTTC
v_call: TRBV6-5
j_call: TRBJ1-2
d_call: NA
clone_size: NA

cdr3_aa: CSVPGASEQYF
cdr3_nt: TGCAGCGTTCCGGGGGCTTCCGAGCAGTACTTC
v_call: TRBV29-1
j_call: TRBJ2-7
d_call: NA
clone_size: NA

cdr3_aa: CASSYTVANTGELFF
cdr3_nt: TGTGCCAGCAGTTACACTGTCGCGAACACCGGGGAGCTGTTTTTT
v_call: TRBV6-6
j_call: TRBJ2-2
d_call: NA
clone_size: NA

cdr3_aa: CASSVASYNEQFF
cdr3_nt: TGTGCCAGCAGCGTAGCTTCCTACAATGAGCAGTTCTTC
v_call: TRBV9
j_call: TRBJ2-1
d_call: NA
clone_size: NA